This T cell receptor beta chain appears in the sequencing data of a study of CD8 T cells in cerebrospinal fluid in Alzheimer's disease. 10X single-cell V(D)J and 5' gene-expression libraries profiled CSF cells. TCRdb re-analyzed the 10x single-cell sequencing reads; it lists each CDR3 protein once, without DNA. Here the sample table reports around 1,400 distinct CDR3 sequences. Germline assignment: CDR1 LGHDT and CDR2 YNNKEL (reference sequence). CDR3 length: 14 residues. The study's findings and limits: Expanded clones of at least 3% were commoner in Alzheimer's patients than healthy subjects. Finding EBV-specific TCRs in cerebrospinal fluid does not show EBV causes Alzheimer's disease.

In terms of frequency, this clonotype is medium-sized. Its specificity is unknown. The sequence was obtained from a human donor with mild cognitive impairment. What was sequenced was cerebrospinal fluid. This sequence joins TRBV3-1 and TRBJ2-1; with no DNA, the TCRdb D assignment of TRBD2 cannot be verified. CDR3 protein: CASSRMGRAWEQFF.